This T cell receptor beta chain was observed in a study of blood T cell repertoires in COVID-19. Study-level information: Spain, Italy and the United States supplied samples that represented acute and convalescent COVID-19. PBMCs, B-cell-depleted T cells, or T cells were the source of the cDNA or gDNA that made up the material.

Original processing methods: Scientists estimated how many nucleated cells there were by amplifying reference gene primers. Data came from immunoSEQ multiplex PCR; TCRdb stores just in-frame clones and leaves some out. V and J calls and clone size are as listed in that table; D and trimming were resolved from the DNA. This repertoire shows approximately 130,000 clones, approximately 71% found once; its top ten account for 2% to 2.5%. CDR3 size: 16 residues. The V gene end was trimmed by 5 bases and the J gene end by 7 bases; junction bases not matched to a gene: 11. Germline V gene sequence: CDR1 KGHDR, CDR2 SFDVKD.

Sequencing was carried out using peripheral blood. This clonotype was obtained from a woman in her 70s with acute or convalescent COVID-19. The rearrangement joins TRBV24-1 to TRBJ2-1; TRBD2 matches at 9 bases. CDR3 sequence (DNA): TGTGCCACCAGTGTTAGCGGGAGTTCCTCCGGGAATGAGCAGTTCTTC. The encoded protein is CATSVSGSSSGNEQFF.